Listed here are 18 T cell receptor beta chains from one sample, sequenced in a study of T-cell reconstitution after alpha-beta-depleted transplantation in children. Preparation of the TCRbeta library was carried out with unique molecular identifiers. TCRdb called the PCR reads again in MiXCR, with one record for every CDR3 protein. The data hold 100,000 or so distinct CDR3 sequences, with about 6.8% observed a single time. Sequences were derived from PBMCs, sampled before TCRalphabeta/CD19-depleted stem cell transplant. The receptors come from a boy under 10 years old with acute lymphoblastic leukemia, due to receive a stem cell transplant.

There are many counts of this clonotype. V gene TRBV20-1 combines with J gene TRBJ2-5, with TRBD1 identical over 8 bases. This CDR3 spans 17 amino acids. Germline CDR1 is DFQATT and CDR2 is SNEGSKA (reference sequence). Losses at the gene ends were 2 bases for V and 2 bases for J; bases not matched to a gene: 13. CDR3 amino acids: CSARTNGAGGPQETQYF. The CDR3 DNA follows: TGCAGTGCTAGAACAAACGGGGCAGGGGGCCCACAAGAGACCCAGTACTTC.

This clonotype was counted only a few times. The V call is TRBV5-6, the J call TRBJ2-6; unclear D gene. Germline V gene data show CDR1 as SGHDT and CDR2 as YYEEEE. CDR3 length: 14 amino acids. With 7 bases removed from V and 2 bases from J, the gap between germline ends came to 10 bases. The CDR3: CASLEGAGANVLTF. The CDR3 DNA follows: TGTGCCAGCTTGGAAGGAGCTGGGGCCAACGTCCTGACTTTC.

This chain links TRBV5-1 with TRBJ1-2; no clear D. The V end lost 4 bases, the J end lost 0 bases, and 13 bases lay between the germline ends. Germline lookup yields CDR1 SGHRS and CDR2 YFSETQ. This CDR3 region has 15 residues. CDR3 bases: TGCGCCAGCAGCCTGGATCGGGATGCTAACTATGGCTACACCTTC. As protein: CASSLDRDANYGYTF.

This clonotype has just a few counts. The chain links TRBV7-8 to TRBJ1-4; 10 bases map to TRBD1. Losses at the gene ends were 3 bases for V and 8 bases for J; bases not matched to a gene: 3. The CDR3 sequence is 14 residues long. Germline V gives CDR1 SGHVS, CDR2 FQNEAQ. The CDR3 region is CASSLTGGQEKLFF. The CDR3 DNA is TGTGCCAGCAGCTTGACAGGGGGCCAGGAAAAACTGTTTTTT.

This clonotype was observed at least ten times. This rearrangement joins TRBV2 to TRBJ2-7; 7 bases are a match to TRBD1. The V gene end was trimmed by 8 bases and the J gene end by 3 bases; junction bases not matched to a gene: 4. CDR1 SNHLY and CDR2 FYNNEI come from the germline V gene. The CDR3 is made up of 12 amino acids. CDR3 loop: CASGWTGYEQYF. In nucleotides, the CDR3 is TGTGCCAGCGGTTGGACAGGCTACGAGCAGTACTTC.

The V and J genes are TRBV20-1 and TRBJ1-2, with D maybe TRBD1 (6 bases). CDR1 DFQATT and CDR2 SNEGSKA come from the germline V gene (reference sequence). V shed 5 bases and J shed 4 bases, with 29 bases lying between them. The CDR3 sequence is 18 residues long. CDR3 in DNA: TGCAGTGCTCCACAAGGTGGGGGCACGACAGGAGAATCCTATGGCTACACCTTC. Translating gives CSAPQGGGTTGESYGYTF.

The table lists this clonotype with many counts. The chain combines TRBV5-1 with TRBJ2-7; D might be TRBD2 (5 bases). Germline CDR1 and CDR2: SGHRS and YFSETQ. V lost 2 bases and J 5 bases, leaving 17 bases between the germline ends. This CDR3 contains 15 residues. The CDR3 DNA follows: TGCGCCAGCAGCTTCGATGCAAGTAACGGGAACGAGCAGTACTTC. Protein: CASSFDASNGNEQYF.

This clonotype was detected many times. This chain connects TRBV9 to TRBJ2-2; D possibly uses TRBD1 or TRBD2 (5 bases each). Per the germline V gene, CDR1 is SGDLS and CDR2 is YYNGEE. The V gene lost 4 bases and the J gene lost 4 bases, with 14 bases spanning the gap. The length of the CDR3 is 15 residues. CDR3 region: CASSRSGLGTGELFF. The CDR3 bases are TGTGCCAGCAGCCGTTCGGGGCTTGGCACCGGGGAGCTGTTTTTT.

As to this clonotype: A much larger clonotype is one base distant, so this may be a read error. The V call is TRBV7-3, the J call TRBJ2-1; 10 bases line up with TRBD1. CDR3 length: 15 residues. The germline V gene encodes CDR1 SGHTA and CDR2 FQGTGA. The CDR3: CASSYGTGEHNEEFF. The CDR3 DNA reads as TGTGCCAGCAGCTACGGGACAGGGGAACACAATGAGGAGTTCTTC.

The chain links TRBV12-3 or TRBV12-4 to TRBJ2-3, with 7 bases lining up with TRBD2. J gave up 6 bases and V 5 bases, and 8 bases lay outside the gene matches. The CDR3 is made up of 14 amino acids. The CDR3 bases are TGTGCCAGCAGTCCTCGCGGGGGAGGGGATACGCAGTATTTT. Its protein product is CASSPRGGGDTQYF.

This clonotype appeared a few times. This rearrangement joins TRBV20-1 to TRBJ1-3, with 8 nucleotides matching TRBD1. Losses at the gene ends were 6 bases for V and 6 bases for J; bases not matched to a gene: 7. Germline V lookup: CDR1 DFQATT, CDR2 SNEGSKA (reference sequence). The CDR3 sequence is 13 residues long. The CDR3 sequence is CSAPPTGENTIYF. Written as DNA, the CDR3 is TGCAGTGCCCCGCCGACAGGGGAAAACACCATATATTTT.

This clonotype occurred many times. The rearrangement uses TRBV12-3 or TRBV12-4 and TRBJ1-6, with a weak D call TRBD1 (5 bases). This CDR3 spans 14 amino acids. Trimming removed 3 bases at V and 6 bases at J, with 9 bases between. The CDR3 nucleotides are TGTGCCAGCAGTTTTGGGGGAGCTAATTCACCCCTCCACTTT. Its translation: CASSFGGANSPLHF.

This clonotype was observed at least ten times. The genes are TRBV4-2 and TRBJ2-3, with TRBD2 matching over 9 bases. From germline, CDR1 is LGHNA and CDR2 YNFKEQ. With 3 bases clipped from V and 1 base from J, the junction kept 5 bases outside the gene matches. The CDR3 has 16 amino acids. The CDR3 loop reads CASSQKAGGGTDTQYF. The CDR3 nucleotides are TGTGCCAGCAGCCAGAAAGCGGGGGGAGGCACAGATACGCAGTATTTT.

At least ten counts were recorded for this clonotype. The chain combines TRBV6-1 with TRBJ1-2, with D possibly TRBD1 on 6 matching bases. V gave up 10 bases and J gave up 5 bases, with 17 bases separating them. CDR3 size: 13 residues. Germline CDR1 and CDR2: MNHNS and SASEGT. The chain's CDR3 is CAIRTAGEYGYTF. The CDR3 bases are TGTGCCATCCGGACAGCGGGAGAATATGGCTACACCTTC.

This clonotype was observed at least ten times. This rearrangement joins TRBV20-1 to TRBJ2-5; TRBD1 or TRBD2 may be the D gene (5 bases each). The CDR3 consists of 13 residues. V was cut by 5 bases and J by 3 bases, with 13 bases left in between. Germline V CDR1 and CDR2: DFQATT, SNEGSKA (reference sequence). Here the CDR3 reads CSAAGTAKETQYF. The CDR3 DNA follows: TGCAGTGCTGCCGGGACGGCCAAAGAGACCCAGTACTTC.

This chain uses TRBV4-1 with TRBJ2-7, with a possible D match to TRBD1 (5 bases). Germline lookup yields CDR1 MGHRA and CDR2 YSYEKL. CDR3 size: 16 residues. Between the trimmed V and J ends, which lost 4 bases and 4 bases, there was a span of 20 bases. This CDR3 reads CASSPKAGQFSYEQYF. The CDR3 nucleotides are TGCGCCAGCAGCCCGAAAGCAGGGCAATTCTCTTACGAGCAGTACTTC.

This chain connects TRBV5-8 to TRBJ2-5; D may be TRBD1 (6 bases). CDR3 length: 15 amino acids. Trimming left V 6 bases short and J 5 bases short, with 20 bases between. The germline V gene encodes CDR1 SGHTS and CDR2 YDEGEE. CDR3 nucleotide sequence: TGTGCCAGCACCCCCGGGCTAGCAGGGGTGGAGACCCAGTACTTC. Protein: CASTPGLAGVETQYF.

This clonotype was detected only a few times. The chain couples TRBV7-2 to TRBJ2-5; D is uncertain. Trimming left V 1 base short and J 5 bases short, with 20 bases between. CDR3 length: 17 amino acids. Germline-derived CDR1 and CDR2 are SGHTA and FQGNSA. CDR3 sequence reads: CASSLGFGQTSRETQYF. CDR3 coding DNA: TGTGCCAGCAGCTTAGGATTCGGGCAGACCTCCCGGGAGACCCAGTACTTC.